This paragraph reports one T cell receptor beta chain. Other DNA variants within this sample encode the same CDR3. The sample comes from a study of shared clonotypes between healthy human individuals. Germline V gene data show CDR1 as MNHEY and CDR2 as SMNVEV (reference sequence). V was clipped by 0 bases and J by 1 base, with 7 bases between them. This CDR3 has 16 amino acids. Sequenced by immunoSEQ multiplex PCR; TCRdb stores in-frame clones only, minus some. The sample includes some 600,000 clones, approximately 96% of them seen just once. Terminally differentiated effector memory CD45RA+ cells were left out of the naive CD8 fraction, which was CD45RO-negative and positively selected for CCR7. Caucasian adults living in Nashville, Tennessee, provided all samples.

This TCR came from a woman aged 25 to 39 in good health. The chain recombines TRBV27 with TRBJ2-6, with D perhaps matching TRBD2 (6 bases). The sequencing input was naive CD8+ T cells sorted from blood. The CDR3 loop is CASSLSGGSGANVLTF. DNA for the CDR3: TGTGCCAGCAGTTTATCGGGGGGATCTGGGGCCAACGTCCTGACTTTC.